This passage covers 24 T cell receptor beta chains from one sample sequenced in a study of blood T cell repertoires in COVID-19. TCRdb's copy holds only in-frame clones and misses some; the assay was immunoSEQ multiplex PCR. Among some 200,000 clones, 75% to 85% were seen once, and the ten largest hold around 2.5%. The material sequenced was peripheral blood. The receptors come from a woman between 70 and 85 years old with COVID-19, enrolled during active disease.

The genes are TRBV7-9 and TRBJ2-7, with a possible D match to TRBD1 (6 bases). The CDR3 sequence is 15 residues long. Germline lookup yields CDR1 SEHNR and CDR2 FQNEAQ (reference sequence). Trimming cost V 3 bases and J 2 bases, with 14 bases left between them. CDR3 sequence: CASSLGWQGTYEQYF. The CDR3 nucleotides are TGTGCCAGCAGCTTGGGTTGGCAGGGGACCTACGAGCAGTACTTC.

V usage is TRBV24-1 and J usage is TRBJ1-2; 7 positions match TRBD1. Germline trimming cut 4 bases from V and 8 bases from J; bases unmatched to any gene: 9. Germline CDR1 KGHDR, CDR2 SFDVKD. CDR3 length: 14 residues. CDR3 loop: CATSDATGVEGYTF. DNA for the CDR3: TGTGCCACCAGTGACGCCACAGGGGTGGAGGGCTACACCTTC.

V usage is TRBV19 and J usage is TRBJ2-5; D might be TRBD2 (6 bases). Germline CDR1 LNHDA, CDR2 SQIVND (reference sequence). V was shortened by 3 bases and J by 4 bases, with 15 bases between the two germline ends. The CDR3 covers 15 residues. CDR3 DNA: TGTGCCAGTAGTATGGAGGGGAACGTCGGAGAGACCCAGTACTTC. Its translation: CASSMEGNVGETQYF.

The chain employs TRBV6-5 and TRBJ2-1; the D is unclear. The length of the CDR3 is 12 residues. Per germline, CDR1 MNHEY and CDR2 SVGAGI. Trimming removed 9 bases from V and 4 bases from J, with 10 bases in between. CDR3 sequence reads: CASCPGYNEQFF. The CDR3 bases are TGTGCCAGTTGTCCCGGGTACAATGAGCAGTTCTTC.

The gene calls are TRBV18 and TRBJ1-2; D ambiguous. This CDR3 comprises 14 residues. Germline CDR1 is KGHSH and CDR2 is LQKENI. The V end lost 0 bases, the J end lost 5 bases, and 10 bases lay between the germline ends. The CDR3 DNA follows: TGTGCCAGCTCACCACCGACTGAGCCATATGGCTACACCTTC. This sequence encodes CASSPPTEPYGYTF. Combining the CDR3 with reference TRBV18 and TRBJ1-2 gives the whole variable domain NAGVMQNPRHLVRRRGQEARLRCSPMKGHSHVYWYRQLPEEGLKFMVYLQKENIIDESGMPKERFSAEFPKEGPSILRIQQVVRGDSAAYFCASSPPTEPYGYTFGSGTRLTVV.

V usage is TRBV7-3 and J usage is TRBJ2-1; 9 bases fit TRBD2. This CDR3 comprises 15 residues. Germline V gives CDR1 SGHTA, CDR2 FQGTGA. The trim removed 5 bases at V and 5 bases at J, leaving 7 bases unmatched. The chain's CDR3 is CASSPSGNVHNEQFF. CDR3 nucleotides: TGTGCCAGCAGCCCTAGCGGGAACGTTCACAATGAGCAGTTCTTC.

The chain recombines TRBV7-2 with TRBJ2-3; 14 bases align to TRBD2. The length of the CDR3 is 18 residues. Germline trimming cut 4 bases from V and 1 base from J; bases unmatched to any gene: 7. Per germline, CDR1 SGHTA and CDR2 FQGNSA. CDR3 residues: CASSSRLAGGLGTDTQYF. CDR3 DNA sequence: TGTGCCAGCAGCTCAAGACTAGCGGGGGGGCTGGGCACAGATACGCAGTATTTT.

The CDR3 here is CASSQDLDRGTGENIQYF. DNA for the CDR3: TGTGCCAGCAGCCAAGATCTTGACAGGGGTACGGGGGAGAACATTCAGTACTTC. The chain joins TRBV4-2 to TRBJ2-4, with 8 bases matching TRBD1. There are 18 residues in the CDR3. Trimming took 0 bases from V and 7 from J; bases not matched to a gene: 14. Germline V gene data show CDR1 as LGHNA and CDR2 as YNFKEQ.

This chain uses TRBV29-1 with TRBJ1-2; D might be TRBD1 (6 bases). The CDR3 is made up of 12 amino acids. Germline CDR1 reads SQVTM; CDR2 reads ANQGSEA. V lost 6 bases and J lost 4, with 12 bases in between. The CDR3 reads CSVVTGIYGYTF. CDR3 sequence (DNA): TGCAGCGTCGTTACAGGGATCTATGGCTACACCTTC.

V gene TRBV24-1 combines with J gene TRBJ1-4, with D maybe TRBD1 (5 bases). The V gene lost 9 bases and the J gene lost 7 bases, with 14 bases spanning the gap. The V gene's germline CDR1 is KGHDR and CDR2 SFDVKD. This CDR3 is built from 13 residues. CDR3 sequence reads: CATQGVVGEKLFF. The CDR3 DNA follows: TGTGCCACCCAAGGGGTTGTTGGTGAAAAACTGTTTTTT.

V and J are TRBV27 and TRBJ2-1; D gene ambiguous. The CDR3 extends over 12 amino acids. Trimming left V 3 bases short and J 9 bases short, with 9 bases between. Germline-derived CDR1 and CDR2 are MNHEY and SMNVEV (reference sequence). The CDR3 reads CASSLWAGEQFF. CDR3 nucleotides: TGTGCCAGCAGTTTGTGGGCAGGTGAGCAGTTCTTC.

This clone was seen a handful of times. The gene calls are TRBV7-2 and TRBJ1-3; 11 bases match TRBD1. The CDR3 sequence is 16 residues long. Germline loops: CDR1 SGHTA, CDR2 FQGNSA. J was trimmed by 3 bases and V by 5 bases; bases with no gene match: 6. CDR3: CASSKDRGLGGNTIYF. The CDR3 coding sequence is TGTGCCAGCAGCAAGGACAGGGGGCTAGGTGGAAACACCATATATTTT.

V and J are TRBV24-1 and TRBJ1-1; TRBD1 matches at 9 bases. This CDR3 is built from 17 residues. Losses at the gene ends were 3 bases for V and 1 base for J; bases not matched to a gene: 8. The V gene's germline CDR1 is KGHDR and CDR2 SFDVKD. The chain's CDR3 is CATSDGPGQGRNTEAFF. CDR3 sequence (DNA): TGTGCCACCAGTGATGGACCGGGACAGGGAAGGAACACTGAAGCTTTCTTT.

The chain uses TRBV11-2 and TRBJ1-6; 7 nucleotides match TRBD1. V dropped 5 bases and J dropped 4; count of bases not matched to a gene: 5. The CDR3 extends over 15 amino acids. Germline V gene sequence: CDR1 SGHAT, CDR2 FQNNGV. CDR3 sequence: CASSGRGLYNSPLHF. As DNA, the CDR3 is TGTGCCAGCAGCGGAAGGGGGCTGTATAATTCACCCCTCCACTTT. Drawing the rest from reference TRBV11-2 and TRBJ1-6, the complete variable domain is EAGVAQSPRYKIIEKRQSVAFWCNPISGHATLYWYQQILGQGPKLLIQFQNNGVVDDSQLPKDRFSAERLKGVDSTLKIQPAKLEDSAVYLCASSGRGLYNSPLHFGNGTRLTVT.

This clone has a handful of counts. J is TRBJ2-3 and V is TRBV5-4; tentative D call: TRBD2 (5 bases). V was clipped by 1 base and J by 0 bases, with 12 bases between them. CDR1 and CDR2 from the germline V gene are SGHNT and YYREEE (reference sequence). The CDR3 runs to 16 residues. This CDR3 is CASSLPSGESTDTQYF. The CDR3 DNA reads as TGTGCCAGCAGCTTGCCCAGCGGAGAAAGCACAGATACGCAGTATTTT.

This clone turned up a few times. J is TRBJ2-7 and V is TRBV6-2 or TRBV6-3, with a weak D call TRBD1 (5 bases). With 0 bases removed from V and 5 bases from J, the gap between germline ends came to 11 bases. This CDR3 is built from 14 residues. Germline CDR1 and CDR2: MNHEY and SVGEGT. The CDR3 sequence is CASSYSKGLDEQYF. The DNA for the CDR3 is TGTGCCAGCAGTTACTCGAAGGGGCTCGACGAGCAGTACTTC.

The rearrangement joins TRBV2 to TRBJ1-1; 8 bases align to TRBD1. The CDR3 is 12 amino acids. The V and J ends lost 6 bases and 8 bases, in that order; junction bases with no gene match: 5. Germline assignment: CDR1 SNHLY and CDR2 FYNNEI. DNA of the CDR3: TGTGCCAGCAGCCCTACAGGGGGGGAAGCTTTCTTT. Amino acid sequence: CASSPTGGEAFF.

The J gene is TRBJ2-4, the V gene TRBV6-4; D not resolved. CDR3 length: 13 residues. Looked up from germline, CDR1 is MRHNA and CDR2 is SNTAGT. V was cut by 2 bases and J by 9 bases, with 11 bases left in between. CDR3 amino acids: CASSDRSEGIQYF. The CDR3 nucleotides read TGTGCCAGCAGTGACAGGAGTGAAGGCATTCAGTACTTC.

This clone has just one count. The genes are TRBV6-6 and TRBJ1-2; 7 nucleotides align to TRBD1. V lost 5 bases to trimming and J lost 0 bases; unmatched junction nucleotides: 6. This CDR3 is built from 15 residues. Germline-derived CDR1 and CDR2 are MNHNY and SVGAGI (reference sequence). The CDR3 loop reads CASSGDRQTNYGYTF. The CDR3 DNA follows: TGTGCCAGCAGTGGGGACAGACAAACTAACTATGGCTACACCTTC.

This rearrangement joins TRBV9 to TRBJ2-1; D perhaps matches TRBD1 (5 bases). Germline V gene data show CDR1 as SGDLS and CDR2 as YYNGEE. The CDR3 loop spans 15 amino acids. Trimming shortened V by 4 bases and J by 3 bases, and 14 bases separated the two germline ends. In DNA, the CDR3 is TGTGCCAGCAGCCCACTTTCACAGGTCTACAATGAGCAGTTCTTC. This sequence encodes CASSPLSQVYNEQFF.

V and J are TRBV9 and TRBJ1-4; D remains ambiguous. V lost 0 bases and J 0 bases, leaving 6 bases between the germline ends. Germline CDR1 SGDLS, CDR2 YYNGEE. This CDR3 is built from 15 residues. Here the CDR3 reads CASSVDSSTNEKLFF. As DNA, the CDR3 is TGTGCCAGCAGCGTAGATTCGTCAACTAATGAAAAACTGTTTTTT.

The DNA of the CDR3 is TGCGCCAGCAGCCAAGATAGGGGGCGCGAAAAACTGTTTTTT. Translating gives CASSQDRGREKLFF. The chain joins TRBV4-1 to TRBJ1-4; 7 bases are a match to TRBD1. The V and J ends lost 0 bases and 8 bases, in that order; junction bases with no gene match: 3. The germline V gene has CDR1 MGHRA and CDR2 YSYEKL. This CDR3 contains 14 residues.

The chain recombines TRBV18 with TRBJ2-3; 11 bases are a match to TRBD1. CDR1 and CDR2 from the germline V gene are KGHSH and LQKENI. The CDR3 has 16 residues. With V trimmed by 1 base and J by 5 bases, 5 bases remained unmatched. The CDR3 nucleotides read TGTGCCAGCTCACCACTTGGGACAGGGGGAGGAGATACGCAGTATTTT. Amino acids: CASSPLGTGGGDTQYF.

This chain connects TRBV7-2 to TRBJ1-2; 8 bases map to TRBD1. CDR3 length equals 13 residues. The germline V gene encodes CDR1 SGHTA and CDR2 FQGNSA. Trimming removed 0 bases from V and 8 bases from J; junction bases left unmatched: 2. The CDR3 protein is CASSLASGGGYTF. Written as DNA, the CDR3 is TGTGCCAGCAGCTTAGCATCAGGGGGCGGCTACACCTTC. Supplemented by reference TRBV7-2 and TRBJ1-2, the full variable domain reads GAGVSQSPSNKVTEKGKDVELRCDPISGHTALYWYRQSLGQGLEFLIYFQGNSAPDKSGLPSDRFSAERTGGSVSTLTIQRTQQEDSAVYLCASSLASGGGYTFGSGTRLTVV.